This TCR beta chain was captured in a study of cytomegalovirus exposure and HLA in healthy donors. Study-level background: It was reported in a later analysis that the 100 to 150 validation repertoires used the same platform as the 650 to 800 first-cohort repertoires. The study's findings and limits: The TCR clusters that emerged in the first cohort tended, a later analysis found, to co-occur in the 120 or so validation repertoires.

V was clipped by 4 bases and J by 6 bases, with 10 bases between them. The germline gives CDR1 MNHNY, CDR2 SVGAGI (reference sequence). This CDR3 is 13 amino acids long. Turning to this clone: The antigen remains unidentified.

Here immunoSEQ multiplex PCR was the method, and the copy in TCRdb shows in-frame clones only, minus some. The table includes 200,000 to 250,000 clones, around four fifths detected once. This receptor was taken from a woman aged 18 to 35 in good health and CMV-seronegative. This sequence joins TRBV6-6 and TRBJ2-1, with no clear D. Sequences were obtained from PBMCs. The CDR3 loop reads CASSFLFGNEQFF. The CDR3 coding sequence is TGTGCCAGCAGTTTCCTCTTCGGCAATGAGCAGTTCTTC.